This T cell receptor (beta chain) was profiled in a study of cytomegalovirus exposure and HLA in healthy donors. 13 Jbeta primers and 60 Vbeta primers were used for the PCR. The method was immunoSEQ multiplex PCR; TCRdb's version includes in-frame clones alone and lacks a portion of them. The repertoire holds about 160,000 clones, with around 79% as singletons. Concerning this clone: What it binds is unknown.

Donors showed nominal health when sampled, although they likely had unrecorded immune exposures. J gave up 11 bases and V 2 bases, and 12 bases lay outside the gene matches. Germline V gene sequence: CDR1 SGHNT, CDR2 YYREEE (reference sequence). CDR3 length: 16 amino acids. Findings and caveats of the study: TCR beta V- and J-gene trimming, according to a later analysis, was linked to a missense DCLRE1C variant. The only immune exposure information that was available was CMV serostatus.

V and J are TRBV5-4 and TRBJ2-3, with 12 bases lining up with TRBD2. Material: PBMCs. The clonotype comes from a woman aged 40 to 50 in good health and CMV-seronegative. In DNA form, the CDR3 reads TGTGCCAGCAGCTTTGGGTTGGGACTAGCGGGCCGTAGGCAGTATTTT. Translation gives CASSFGLGLAGRRQYF. Using reference TRBV5-4 and TRBJ2-3 for the parts outside the CDR3, the full variable domain is ETGVTQSPTHLIKTRGQQVTLRCSSQSGHNTVSWYQQALGQGPQFIFQYYREEENGRGNFPPRFSGLQFPNYSSELNVNALELDDSALYLCASSFGLGLAGRRQYFGPGTRLTVL.